Detailed here is one TCR beta chain. The sample comes from a study of blood T cell repertoires in COVID-19. As for the study in general: Samples of COVID-19 (acute and convalescent) were obtained from the United States, Italy and Spain. Sample material is recorded as cDNA or gDNA derived from T cells, B-cell-depleted T cells, or PBMCs.

Per the authors' pipeline: Amplification with reference gene primers provided the estimates of nucleated cell counts. Data came from immunoSEQ multiplex PCR; TCRdb stores just in-frame clones and leaves some out. V and J calls and clone size are copied from that table; D and trimming were computed from the DNA. The table has roughly 70,000 clones, just under 90% seen once; the top ten hold about 7%. V was pared by 5 bases and J by 0 bases, with 18 bases between. CDR1 is SGHDT and CDR2 is YYEEEE in the germline V gene. This CDR3 contains 17 residues. This sequence joins TRBV5-6 and TRBJ1-5, with a tentative D call TRBD1 (6 bases). The sequencing sample was made of peripheral blood. The source of this sequence is a woman aged 80 or older with active COVID-19. CDR3 nucleotides: TGTGCCAGCAGATCGGGGGGGCCTGCTTATAGCAATCAGCCCCAGCATTTT. Protein: CASRSGGPAYSNQPQHF.